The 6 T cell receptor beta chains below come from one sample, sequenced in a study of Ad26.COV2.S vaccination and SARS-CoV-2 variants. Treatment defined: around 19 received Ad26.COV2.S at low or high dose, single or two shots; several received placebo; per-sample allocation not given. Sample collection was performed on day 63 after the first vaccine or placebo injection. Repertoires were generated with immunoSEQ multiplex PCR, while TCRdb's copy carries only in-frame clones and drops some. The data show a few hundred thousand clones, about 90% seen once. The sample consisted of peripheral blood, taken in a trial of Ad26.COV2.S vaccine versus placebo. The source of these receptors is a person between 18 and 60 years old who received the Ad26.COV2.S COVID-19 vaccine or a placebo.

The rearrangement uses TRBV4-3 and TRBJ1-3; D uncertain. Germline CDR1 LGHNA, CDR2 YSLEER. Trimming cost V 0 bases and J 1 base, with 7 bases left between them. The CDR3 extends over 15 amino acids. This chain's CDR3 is CASSQDLSSGNTIYF. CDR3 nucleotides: TGCGCCAGCAGCCAAGATTTGAGTTCTGGAAACACCATATATTTT.

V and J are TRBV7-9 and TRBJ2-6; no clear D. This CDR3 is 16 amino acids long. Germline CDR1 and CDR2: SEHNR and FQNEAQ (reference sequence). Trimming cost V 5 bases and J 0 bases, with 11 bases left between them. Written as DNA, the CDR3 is TGTGCCAGCAGCCCAAGGGAATTCTCTGGGGCCAACGTCCTGACTTTC. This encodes CASSPREFSGANVLTF. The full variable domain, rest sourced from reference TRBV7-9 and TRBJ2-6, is DTGVSQNPRHKITKRGQNVTFRCDPISEHNRLYWYRQTLGQGPEFLTYFQNEAQLEKSRLLSDRFSAERPKGSFSTLEIQRTEQGDSAMYLCASSPREFSGANVLTFGAGSRLTVL.

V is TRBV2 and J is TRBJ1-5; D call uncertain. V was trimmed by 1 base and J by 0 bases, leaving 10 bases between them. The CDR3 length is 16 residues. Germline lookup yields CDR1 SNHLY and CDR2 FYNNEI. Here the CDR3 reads CASSEGSWGSNQPQHF. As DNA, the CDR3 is TGTGCCAGCAGTGAAGGCAGCTGGGGTAGCAATCAGCCCCAGCATTTT.

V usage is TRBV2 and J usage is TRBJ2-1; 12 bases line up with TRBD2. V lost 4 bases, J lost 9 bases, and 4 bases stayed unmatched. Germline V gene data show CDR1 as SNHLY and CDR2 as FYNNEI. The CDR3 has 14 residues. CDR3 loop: CASSASGRATEQFF. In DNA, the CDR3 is TGTGCCAGCAGTGCTAGCGGGAGGGCCACTGAGCAGTTCTTC.

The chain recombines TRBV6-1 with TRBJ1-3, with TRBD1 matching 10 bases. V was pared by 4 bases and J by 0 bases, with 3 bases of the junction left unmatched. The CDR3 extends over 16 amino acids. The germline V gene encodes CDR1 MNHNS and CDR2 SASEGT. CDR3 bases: TGTGCCAGCAGTGGTGGGACAGGGGTCTCTGGAAACACCATATATTTT. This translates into CASSGGTGVSGNTIYF.

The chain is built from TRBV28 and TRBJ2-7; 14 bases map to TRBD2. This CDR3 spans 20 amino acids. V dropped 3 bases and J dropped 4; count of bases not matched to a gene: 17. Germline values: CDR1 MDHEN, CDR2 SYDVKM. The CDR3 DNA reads TGTGCCAGCAGTTTCGATGGCGAGACTAGCGGGAGGGCCGGAAGTTACGAGCAGTACTTC. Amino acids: CASSFDGETSGRAGSYEQYF.